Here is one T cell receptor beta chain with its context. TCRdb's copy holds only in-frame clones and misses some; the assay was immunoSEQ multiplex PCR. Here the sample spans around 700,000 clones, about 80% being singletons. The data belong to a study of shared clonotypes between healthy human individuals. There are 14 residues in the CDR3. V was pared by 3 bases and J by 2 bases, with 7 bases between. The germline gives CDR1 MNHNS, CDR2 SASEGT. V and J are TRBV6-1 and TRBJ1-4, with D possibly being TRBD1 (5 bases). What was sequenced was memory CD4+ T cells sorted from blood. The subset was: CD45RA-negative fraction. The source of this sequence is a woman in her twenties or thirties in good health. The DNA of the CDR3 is TGTGCCAGCAGTGATTGGGGCACTAATGAAAAACTGTTTTTT. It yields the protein CASSDWGTNEKLFF.